This is a list of T cell receptor beta chains from one sample in a study of beta chain features in type 1 diabetes. The assay was immunoSEQ multiplex PCR, and TCRdb's table has in-frame clones only and misses some. The repertoire consists of approximately 140,000 clones, with roughly 9.7% occurring once and the leading ten covering nearly 0.65%. The material sequenced was central memory CD4+ T cells from blood. The source is a middle-aged woman in good health. Each CDR3 is given with its conserved first and last residue. A D gene is named only where the DNA matches it firmly. Expanded clones are given a class, and other clones once, few, many or no size at all.

clone_size | d_call | j_call | v_call | cdr3_aa | cdr3_nt
few | TRBD1 | TRBJ2-7 | TRBV7-8 | CASSLSPGQGVYEQYF | TGTGCCAGCAGCCTAAGTCCGGGACAGGGGGTCTACGAGCAGTACTTC
many | . | TRBJ2-7 | TRBV7-9 | CASSLRDTDYEQYF | TGTGCCAGCAGCTTACGGGACACCGACTACGAGCAGTACTTC
many | TRBD2 | TRBJ2-3 | TRBV23-1 | CASSQGLASDTQYF | TGCGCCAGCAGTCAAGGACTAGCTTCAGATACGCAGTATTTT
. | . | TRBJ2-3 | TRBV4-1 | CASSQNHGDTQYF | TGCGCCAGCAGCCAAAACCACGGGGATACGCAGTATTTT
. | TRBD1 | TRBJ2-3 | TRBV6-1 | CASSTGTDSDTQYF | TGTGCCAGCAGTACCGGGACAGACTCAGATACGCAGTATTTT
. | TRBD2 | TRBJ2-7 | TRBV9 | CASSVDASGSVNYEQYF | TGTGCCAGCAGCGTAGATGCTAGCGGGTCTGTAAACTACGAGCAGTACTTC
. | . | TRBJ2-3 | TRBV18 | CASSPQGPGGRTDTQYF | TGTGCCAGCTCACCGCAGGGTCCGGGGGGCCGCACAGATACGCAGTATTTT
many | . | TRBJ1-1 | TRBV28 | CASVSSTEAFF | TGTGCCAGCGTCTCCAGCACTGAAGCTTTCTTT
few | . | TRBJ2-7 | TRBV11-2 | CASSFPVGDYEQYF | TGTGCCAGCAGCTTTCCCGTCGGGGATTACGAGCAGTACTTC
. | . | TRBJ2-3 | TRBV11-2 | CASSLIGGSTDTQYF | TGTGCCAGCAGCTTAATTGGGGGGAGCACAGATACGCAGTATTTT
. | TRBD1 | TRBJ2-1 | TRBV9 | CASSATGGWSYNEQFF | TGTGCCAGCAGCGCCACAGGGGGCTGGTCCTACAATGAGCAGTTCTTC
. | TRBD1 | TRBJ1-5 | TRBV7-2 | CASSSGTGPVQHF | TGTGCCAGCAGCTCGGGGACAGGGCCAGTCCAGCATTTT
. | . | TRBJ2-3 | TRBV19 | CASSAQLLVTQYF | TGTGCCAGTAGTGCCCAACTACTAGTCACGCAGTATTTT
few | . | TRBJ2-6 | TRBV4-3 | CASSQEDPGVFSGANVLTF | TGCGCCAGCAGCCAAGAAGATCCGGGGGTCTTTTCCGGGGCCAACGTCCTGACTTTC
. | . | TRBJ1-2 | TRBV25-1 | CASSEPGTTVYGYTF | TGTGCCAGCAGTGAGCCCGGGACAACTGTGTATGGCTACACCTTC
many | TRBD1 | TRBJ2-2 | TRBV5-8 | CASSLGQVFAGELFF | TGTGCCAGCAGCCTGGGACAGGTGTTCGCCGGGGAGCTGTTTTTT
. | . | TRBJ2-7 | TRBV14 | CASSFRTDTYEQYF | TGTGCCAGCAGCTTTCGGACAGATACCTACGAGCAGTACTTC
few | . | TRBJ2-5 | TRBV5-4 | CASSGTTTRQETQYF | TGTGCCAGCAGCGGCACGACTACCCGACAAGAGACCCAGTACTTC
few | TRBD1 | TRBJ1-3 | TRBV7-2 | CASRDRVGHTIYF | TGTGCCAGCAGGGACAGGGTCGGACACACCATATATTTT
few | TRBD1 | TRBJ2-7 | TRBV7-6 | CASSRGQGVWDEQYF | TGTGCCAGCAGCCGCGGACAGGGGGTGTGGGACGAGCAGTACTTC
few | TRBD1 | TRBJ1-3 | TRBV13 | CASSRTGERSGNTIYF | TGTGCCAGCAGCAGGACAGGGGAGCGGTCTGGAAACACCATATATTTT
. | TRBD2 | TRBJ2-1 | TRBV11-2 | CASSTLGLAGAKQFF | TGTGCCAGCAGCACACTGGGACTAGCGGGGGCGAAACAGTTCTTC
. | TRBD2 | TRBJ2-1 | TRBV4-1 | CASSQEAGLAAPYNEQFF | TGCGCCAGCAGCCAAGAAGCAGGACTAGCGGCCCCGTACAATGAGCAGTTCTTC
few | . | TRBJ2-5 | TRBV5-4 | CASSLAGAEETQYF | TGTGCCAGCAGCTTAGCAGGGGCGGAGGAGACCCAGTACTTC
. | TRBD1 | TRBJ2-2 | TRBV28 | CASSSGTDYGRELFF | TGTGCCAGCAGTTCCGGGACAGACTACGGCAGGGAGCTGTTTTTT
few | . | TRBJ2-1 | TRBV2 | CASSPTGEQFGFF | TGTGCCAGCAGCCCGACTGGCGAGCAGTTCGGGTTCTTC
. | . | TRBJ1-1 | TRBV18 | CASSSRTENTEAFF | TGTGCCAGCTCATCAAGGACAGAGAACACTGAAGCTTTCTTT
. | TRBD2 | TRBJ2-1 | TRBV2 | CASRGAAGGRYNEQFF | TGTGCCAGCAGGGGGGCTGCGGGGGGTAGGTACAATGAGCAGTTCTTC
. | TRBD1 | TRBJ2-7 | TRBV5-6 | CASRYRGYEQYF | TGTGCCAGCAGGTACAGGGGGTACGAGCAGTACTTC
. | TRBD1 | TRBJ2-5 | TRBV6-6 | CASSYSLDRVRYF | TGTGCCAGCAGTTACTCCCTCGACAGGGTTCGGTACTTC
once | TRBD1 | TRBJ2-5 | TRBV19 | CASRDRGEIQETQYF | TGTGCCAGCCGGGACAGGGGTGAAATCCAAGAGACCCAGTACTTC
few | . | TRBJ2-1 | TRBV19 | CASSVRAGEQFF | TGTGCCAGTAGTGTGAGGGCAGGAGAGCAGTTCTTC
. | TRBD2 | TRBJ2-3 | TRBV7-2 | CASSPWGGADTQYF | TGTGCCAGCAGCCCGTGGGGAGGGGCGGATACGCAGTATTTT
. | TRBD1 | TRBJ2-5 | TRBV5-4 | CASSGTGGQETQYF | TGTGCCAGCAGCGGGACAGGGGGGCAAGAGACCCAGTACTTC
few | TRBD1 | TRBJ2-1 | TRBV7-2 | CASSRGDRGPDEQFF | TGTGCCAGCAGCCGGGGGGACAGGGGGCCCGATGAGCAGTTCTTC
few | TRBD1 | TRBJ2-3 | TRBV6-5 | CASSSRTGSTDTQYF | TGTGCCAGCAGTTCACGGACAGGGAGCACAGATACGCAGTATTTT
few | . | TRBJ2-1 | TRBV18 | CASSPSRGRDNEQFF | TGTGCCAGCTCACCAAGCCGGGGTCGGGACAATGAGCAGTTCTTC
many | . | TRBJ2-1 | TRBV7-2 | CASSFSYNEQFF | TGTGCCAGCAGCTTTAGCTACAATGAGCAGTTCTTC
. | TRBD1 | TRBJ2-5 | TRBV18 | CASSPPNRGQEETQYF | TGTGCCAGCTCACCACCGAACAGGGGGCAGGAGGAGACCCAGTACTTC
. | TRBD1 | TRBJ1-2 | TRBV11-2 | CASSLGGTANYGYTF | TGTGCCAGCAGCTTAGGAGGGACAGCTAACTATGGCTACACCTTC
many | TRBD1 | TRBJ1-2 | TRBV7-2 | CASSSGQGYGYTF | TGTGCCAGCAGCTCGGGACAGGGGTATGGCTACACCTTC
many | TRBD1 | TRBJ2-7 | TRBV11-2 | CASSPSQGFHEQYF | TGTGCCAGCAGCCCGTCACAGGGGTTCCACGAGCAGTACTTC
few | . | TRBJ2-3 | TRBV7-2 | CASSATSVEADTQYF | TGTGCCAGCAGCGCGACTAGTGTAGAAGCAGATACGCAGTATTTT
few | . | TRBJ2-5 | TRBV7-7 | CASSSRGLQETQYF | TGTGCCAGCAGCTCCAGGGGATTGCAAGAGACCCAGTACTTC
. | . | TRBJ2-5 | TRBV5-1 | CASSARGGAGRETQYF | TGCGCCAGCAGTGCGCGAGGGGGCGCGGGACGTGAGACCCAGTACTTC